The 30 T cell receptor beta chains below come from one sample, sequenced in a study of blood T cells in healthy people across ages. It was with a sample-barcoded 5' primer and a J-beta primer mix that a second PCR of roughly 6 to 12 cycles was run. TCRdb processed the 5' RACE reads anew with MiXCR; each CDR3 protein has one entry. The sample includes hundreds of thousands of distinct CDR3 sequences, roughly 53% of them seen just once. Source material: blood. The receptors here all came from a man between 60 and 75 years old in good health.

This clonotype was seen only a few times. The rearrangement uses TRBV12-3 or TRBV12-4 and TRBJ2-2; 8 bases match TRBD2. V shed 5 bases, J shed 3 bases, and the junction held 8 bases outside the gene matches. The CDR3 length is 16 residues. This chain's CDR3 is CASSPRTSPYTGELFF. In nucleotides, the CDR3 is TGTGCCAGCAGTCCCCGGACTAGCCCATACACCGGGGAGCTGTTTTTT.

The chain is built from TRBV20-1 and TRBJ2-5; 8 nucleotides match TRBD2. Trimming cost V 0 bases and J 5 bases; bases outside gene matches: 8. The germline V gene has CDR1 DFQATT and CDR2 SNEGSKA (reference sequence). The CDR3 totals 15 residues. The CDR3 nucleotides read TGCAGTGCTAGAGATCTCGGCGGGGGGTTCGAGACCCAGTACTTC. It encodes CSARDLGGGFETQYF.

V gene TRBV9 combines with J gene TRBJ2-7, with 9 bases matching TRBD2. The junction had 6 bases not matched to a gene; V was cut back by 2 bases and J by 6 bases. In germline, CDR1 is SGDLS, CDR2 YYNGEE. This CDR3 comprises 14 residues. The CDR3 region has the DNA TGTGCCAGCAGCGTGGGCGGGGGGGCCGCCGAGCAGTACTTC. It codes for CASSVGGGAAEQYF. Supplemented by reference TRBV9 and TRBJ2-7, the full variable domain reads DSGVTQTPKHLITATGQRVTLRCSPRSGDLSVYWYQQSLDQGLQFLIQYYNGEERAKGNILERFSAQQFPDLHSELNLSSLELGDSALYFCASSVGGGAAEQYFGPGTRLTVT.

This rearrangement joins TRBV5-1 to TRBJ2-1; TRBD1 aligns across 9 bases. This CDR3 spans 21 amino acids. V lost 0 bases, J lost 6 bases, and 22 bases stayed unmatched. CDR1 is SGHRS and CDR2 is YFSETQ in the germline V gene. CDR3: CASSLARGQGAGRGLRNEQFF. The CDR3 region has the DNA TGCGCCAGCAGCTTGGCCCGGGGACAGGGCGCGGGACGCGGGCTTCGCAATGAGCAGTTCTTC.

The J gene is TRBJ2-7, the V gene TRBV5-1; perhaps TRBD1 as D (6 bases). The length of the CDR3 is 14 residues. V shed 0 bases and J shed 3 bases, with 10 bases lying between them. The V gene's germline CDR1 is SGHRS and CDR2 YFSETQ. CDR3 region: CASSLGATGYEQYF. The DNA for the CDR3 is TGCGCCAGCAGCTTGGGCGCGACAGGCTACGAGCAGTACTTC.

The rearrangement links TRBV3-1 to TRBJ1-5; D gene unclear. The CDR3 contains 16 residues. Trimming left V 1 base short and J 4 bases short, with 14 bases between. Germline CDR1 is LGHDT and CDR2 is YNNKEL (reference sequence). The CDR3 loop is CASSQGLQTLNQPQHF. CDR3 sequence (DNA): TGTGCCAGCAGCCAAGGGCTACAGACTCTAAATCAGCCCCAGCATTTT.

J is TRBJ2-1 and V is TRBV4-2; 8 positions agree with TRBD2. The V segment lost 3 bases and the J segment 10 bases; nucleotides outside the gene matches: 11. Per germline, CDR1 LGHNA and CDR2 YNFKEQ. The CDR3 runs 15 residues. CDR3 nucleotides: TGTGCCAGCAGCCACATAGCGGGAAAAGGAGGCGAGCAGTTCTTC. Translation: CASSHIAGKGGEQFF.

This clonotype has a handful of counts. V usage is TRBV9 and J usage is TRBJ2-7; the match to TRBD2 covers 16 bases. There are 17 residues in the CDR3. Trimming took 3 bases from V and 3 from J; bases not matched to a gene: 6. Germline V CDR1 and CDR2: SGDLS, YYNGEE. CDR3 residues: CASSEGLAGGQNYEQYF. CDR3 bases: TGTGCCAGCAGCGAGGGACTAGCGGGGGGGCAGAACTACGAGCAGTACTTC.

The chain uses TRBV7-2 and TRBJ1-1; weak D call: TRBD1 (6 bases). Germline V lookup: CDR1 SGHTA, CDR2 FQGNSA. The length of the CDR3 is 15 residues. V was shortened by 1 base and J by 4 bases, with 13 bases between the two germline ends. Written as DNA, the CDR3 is TGTGCCAGCAGCTTAGATCGGGGGCTTGGCACTGAAGCTTTCTTT. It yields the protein CASSLDRGLGTEAFF. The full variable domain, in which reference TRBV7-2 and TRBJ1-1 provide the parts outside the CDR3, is GAGVSQSPSNKVTEKGKDVELRCDPISGHTALYWYRQSLGQGLEFLIYFQGNSAPDKSGLPSDRFSAERTGGSVSTLTIQRTQQEDSAVYLCASSLDRGLGTEAFFGQGTRLTVV.

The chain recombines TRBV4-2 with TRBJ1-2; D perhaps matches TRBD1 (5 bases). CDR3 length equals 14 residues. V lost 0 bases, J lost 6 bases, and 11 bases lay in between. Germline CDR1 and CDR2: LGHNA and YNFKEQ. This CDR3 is CASSQDPGINGYTF. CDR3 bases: TGTGCCAGCAGCCAAGATCCAGGGATAAATGGCTACACCTTC.

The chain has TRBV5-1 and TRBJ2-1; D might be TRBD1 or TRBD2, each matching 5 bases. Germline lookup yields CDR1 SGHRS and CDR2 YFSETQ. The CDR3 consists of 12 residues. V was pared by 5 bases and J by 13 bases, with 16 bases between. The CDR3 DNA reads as TGCGCCAGCAGTTGGGACCGGGACCGTCAGTTCTTC. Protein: CASSWDRDRQFF. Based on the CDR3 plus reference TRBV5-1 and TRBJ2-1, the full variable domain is KAGVTQTPRYLIKTRGQQVTLSCSPISGHRSVSWYQQTPGQGLQFLFEYFSETQRNKGNFPGRFSGRQFSNSRSEMNVSTLELGDSALYLCASSWDRDRQFFGPGTRLTVL.

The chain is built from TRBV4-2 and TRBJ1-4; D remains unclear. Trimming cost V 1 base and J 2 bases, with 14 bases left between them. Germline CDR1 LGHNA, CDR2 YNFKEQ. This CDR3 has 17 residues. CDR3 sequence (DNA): TGTGCCAGCAGCCAAGCTGTAGGTACAGCCACTAATGAAAAACTGTTTTTT. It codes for CASSQAVGTATNEKLFF.

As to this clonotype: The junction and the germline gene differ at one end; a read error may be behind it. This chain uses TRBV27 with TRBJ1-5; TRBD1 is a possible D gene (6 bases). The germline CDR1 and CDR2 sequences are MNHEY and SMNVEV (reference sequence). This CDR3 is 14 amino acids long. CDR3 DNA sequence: TGTGCCGGCAGGGGTGGACTTAGCAATCAGCCCCAGCATTTT. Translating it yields CAGRGGLSNQPQHF.

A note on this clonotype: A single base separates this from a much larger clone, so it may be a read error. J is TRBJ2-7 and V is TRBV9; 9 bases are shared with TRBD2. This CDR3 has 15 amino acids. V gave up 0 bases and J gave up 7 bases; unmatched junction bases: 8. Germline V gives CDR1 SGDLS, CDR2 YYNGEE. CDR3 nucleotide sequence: TGTGCCAGCAGCGTAGAGGGACTAGCAAACAATGAGCAGTACTTC. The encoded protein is CASSVEGLANNEQYF. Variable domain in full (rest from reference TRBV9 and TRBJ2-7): DSGVTQTPKHLITATGQRVTLRCSPRSGDLSVYWYQQSLDQGLQFLIQYYNGEERAKGNILERFSAQQFPDLHSELNLSSLELGDSALYFCASSVEGLANNEQYFGPGTRLTVT.

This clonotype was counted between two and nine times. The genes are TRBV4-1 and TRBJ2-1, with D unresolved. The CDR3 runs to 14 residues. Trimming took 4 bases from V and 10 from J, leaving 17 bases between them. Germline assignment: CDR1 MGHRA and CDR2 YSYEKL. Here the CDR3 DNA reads TGCGCCAGCAGCCGACAACCCATCAGTTTCGAGCAGTTCTTC. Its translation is CASSRQPISFEQFF.

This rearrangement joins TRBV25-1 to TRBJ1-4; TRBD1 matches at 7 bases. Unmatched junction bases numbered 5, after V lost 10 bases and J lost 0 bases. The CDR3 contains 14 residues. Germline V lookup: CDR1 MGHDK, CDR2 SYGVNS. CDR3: CATRQGSTNEKLFF. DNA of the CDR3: TGTGCCACTCGACAGGGTTCAACTAATGAAAAACTGTTTTTT.

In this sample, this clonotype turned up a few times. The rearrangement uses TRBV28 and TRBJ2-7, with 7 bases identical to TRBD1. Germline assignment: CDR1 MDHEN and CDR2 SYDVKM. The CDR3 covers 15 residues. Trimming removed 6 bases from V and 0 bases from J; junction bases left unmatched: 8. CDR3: CASRYGQVSSYEQYF. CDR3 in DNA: TGTGCCAGCAGATATGGACAGGTCAGCTCCTACGAGCAGTACTTC.

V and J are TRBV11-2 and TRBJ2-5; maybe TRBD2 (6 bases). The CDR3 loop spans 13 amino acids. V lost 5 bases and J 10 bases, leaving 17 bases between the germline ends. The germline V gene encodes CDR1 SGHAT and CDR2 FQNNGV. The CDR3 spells CASSPYPEGIQYF. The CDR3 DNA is TGTGCCAGCAGCCCATACCCGGAGGGGATCCAGTACTTC.

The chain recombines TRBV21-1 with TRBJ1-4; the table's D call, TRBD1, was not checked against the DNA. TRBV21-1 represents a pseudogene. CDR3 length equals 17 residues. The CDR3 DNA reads TGTGCCAGCTGGGACCTCGGGACAGGTGCAACTAATGAAAAACTGTTTTTT. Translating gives CASWDLGTGATNEKLFF.

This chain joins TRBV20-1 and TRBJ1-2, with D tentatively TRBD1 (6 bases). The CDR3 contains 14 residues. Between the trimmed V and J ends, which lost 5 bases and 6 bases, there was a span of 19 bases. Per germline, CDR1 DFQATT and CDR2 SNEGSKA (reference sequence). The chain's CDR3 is CSAGGSGAAHGYTF. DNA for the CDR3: TGCAGTGCTGGGGGCTCCGGGGCCGCGCATGGCTACACCTTC.

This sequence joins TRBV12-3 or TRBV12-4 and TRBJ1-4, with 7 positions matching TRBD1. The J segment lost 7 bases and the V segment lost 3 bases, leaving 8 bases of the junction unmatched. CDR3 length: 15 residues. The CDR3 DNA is TGTGCCAGCAGTTTGAATCAAGGGGGCGGTGAAAAACTGTTTTTT. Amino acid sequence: CASSLNQGGGEKLFF.

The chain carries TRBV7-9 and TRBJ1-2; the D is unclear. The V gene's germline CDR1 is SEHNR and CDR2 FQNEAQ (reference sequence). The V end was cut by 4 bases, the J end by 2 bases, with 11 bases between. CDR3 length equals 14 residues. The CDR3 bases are TGTGCCAGCAGCTCCTTAGGACCCAACTATGGCTACACCTTC. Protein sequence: CASSSLGPNYGYTF.

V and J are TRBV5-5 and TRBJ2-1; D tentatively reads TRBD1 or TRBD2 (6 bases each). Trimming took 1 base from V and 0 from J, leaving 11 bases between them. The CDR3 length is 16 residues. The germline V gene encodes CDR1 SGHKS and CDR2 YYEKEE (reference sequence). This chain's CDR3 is CASSLPPGASYNEQFF. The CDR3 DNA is TGTGCCAGCAGCTTGCCCCCGGGGGCCTCCTACAATGAGCAGTTCTTC.

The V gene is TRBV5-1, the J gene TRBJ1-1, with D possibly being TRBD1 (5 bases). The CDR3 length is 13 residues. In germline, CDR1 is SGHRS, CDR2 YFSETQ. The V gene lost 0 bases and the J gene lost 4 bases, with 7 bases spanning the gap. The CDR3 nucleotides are TGCGCCAGCAGCTTGGAGGGGATCACTGAAGCTTTCTTT. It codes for CASSLEGITEAFF.

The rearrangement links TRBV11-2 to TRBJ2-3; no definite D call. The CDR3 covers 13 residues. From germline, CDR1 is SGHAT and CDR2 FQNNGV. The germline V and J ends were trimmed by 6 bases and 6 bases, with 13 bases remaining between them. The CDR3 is CASSNPNLDTQYF. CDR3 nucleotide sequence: TGTGCCAGCAGTAATCCGAACTTGGATACGCAGTATTTT.

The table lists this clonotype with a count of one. In DNA form, the CDR3 reads TGTGCCAGCAGCCTCTACAGGGTAGGAGGCGAAAAACTGTTTTTT. It is translated as CASSLYRVGGEKLFF. The chain joins TRBV7-2 to TRBJ1-4; D possibly corresponds to TRBD1 (6 bases). Germline-derived CDR1 and CDR2 are SGHTA and FQGNSA. Trimming took 5 bases from V and 8 from J, leaving 18 bases between them. The CDR3 has 15 amino acids.

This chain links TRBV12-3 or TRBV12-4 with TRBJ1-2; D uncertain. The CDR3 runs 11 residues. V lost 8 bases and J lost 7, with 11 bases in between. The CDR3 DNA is TGTGCCAGCTCTGGATCCCGTGGCTACACCTTC. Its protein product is CASSGSRGYTF.

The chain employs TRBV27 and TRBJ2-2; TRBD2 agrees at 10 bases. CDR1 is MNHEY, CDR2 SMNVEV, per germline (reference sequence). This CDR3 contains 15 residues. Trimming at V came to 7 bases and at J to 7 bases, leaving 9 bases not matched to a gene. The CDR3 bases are TGTGCCAGCAATCCACTAGCGGGGTCGAACGGGGAGCTGTTTTTT. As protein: CASNPLAGSNGELFF.

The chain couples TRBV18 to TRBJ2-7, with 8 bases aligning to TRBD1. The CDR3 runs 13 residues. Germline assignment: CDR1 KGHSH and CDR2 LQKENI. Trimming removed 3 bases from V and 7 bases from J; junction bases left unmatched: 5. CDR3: CASSPDREREQYF. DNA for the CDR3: TGTGCCAGCTCACCGGACAGGGAGAGGGAGCAGTACTTC. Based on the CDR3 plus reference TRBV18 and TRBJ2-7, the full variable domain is NAGVMQNPRHLVRRRGQEARLRCSPMKGHSHVYWYRQLPEEGLKFMVYLQKENIIDESGMPKERFSAEFPKEGPSILRIQQVVRGDSAAYFCASSPDREREQYFGPGTRLTVT.

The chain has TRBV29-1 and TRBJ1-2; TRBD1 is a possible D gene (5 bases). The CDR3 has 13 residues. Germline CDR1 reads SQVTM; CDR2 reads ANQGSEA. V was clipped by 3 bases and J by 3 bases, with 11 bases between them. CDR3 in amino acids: CSVDMGGYYGYTF. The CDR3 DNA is TGCAGCGTTGATATGGGGGGATACTATGGCTACACCTTC.